One sample yielded the 29 T cell receptor beta chains listed below, sequenced in a study of blood T cell repertoires in COVID-19. Repertoires were generated with immunoSEQ multiplex PCR, while TCRdb's copy carries only in-frame clones and drops some. The sample consists of approximately 150,000 clones, about 83% of them appearing once. The sequencing input was peripheral blood. The receptors come from a woman of 80 years or more with acute or convalescent COVID-19.

This chain joins TRBV7-3 and TRBJ2-5; the match to TRBD1 covers 8 bases. CDR3 length equals 19 residues. V trimming: 4 bases; J trimming: 6 bases; junction bases outside the gene matches: 22. The germline CDR1 and CDR2 sequences are SGHTA and FQGTGA. This chain's CDR3 is CASSSRPGGTVLNPKTQYF. CDR3 in DNA: TGTGCCAGCAGCTCTCGGCCAGGGGGCACGGTTCTCAACCCAAAGACCCAGTACTTC.

The chain recombines TRBV7-5 with TRBJ1-6. TRBV7-5 constitutes a pseudogene. CDR3 size: 15 residues. The CDR3: CARSFYGGRDSPLHF. CDR3 sequence (DNA): TGTGCCAGAAGCTTTTACGGCGGGCGGGATTCACCCCTCCACTTT.

V and J are TRBV5-4 and TRBJ2-3, with 15 bases identical to TRBD2. This CDR3 region has 15 residues. Losses at the gene ends were 4 bases for V and 6 bases for J; bases not matched to a gene: 3. CDR1 and CDR2 from the germline V gene are SGHNT and YYREEE (reference sequence). CDR3 loop: CASSVGTSGGDTQYF. The DNA for the CDR3 is TGTGCCAGCAGCGTCGGGACTAGCGGGGGGGATACGCAGTATTTT.

The CDR3 DNA sequence: TGTGCCAGCAGCCCCCGACAGATCCTGAACACTGAAGCTTTCTTT. The encoded protein is CASSPRQILNTEAFF. The rearrangement joins TRBV9 to TRBJ1-1; D may be TRBD1 (5 bases). Trimming took 4 bases from V and 0 from J, leaving 13 bases between them. From germline, CDR1 is SGDLS and CDR2 YYNGEE. CDR3 length equals 15 residues. The full variable domain, its missing parts supplied by reference TRBV9 and TRBJ1-1, is DSGVTQTPKHLITATGQRVTLRCSPRSGDLSVYWYQQSLDQGLQFLIQYYNGEERAKGNILERFSAQQFPDLHSELNLSSLELGDSALYFCASSPRQILNTEAFFGQGTRLTVV.

This clone was seen a handful of times. V is TRBV5-1 and J is TRBJ2-2; weak D call: TRBD2 (6 bases). CDR1 is SGHRS, CDR2 YFSETQ, per germline. The CDR3 extends over 16 amino acids. The V end lost 2 bases, the J end lost 3 bases, and 14 bases lay between the germline ends. The DNA of the CDR3 is TGCGCCAGCAGCTTCCGCGGGGCCCCGGACACCGGGGAGCTGTTTTTT. Its protein product is CASSFRGAPDTGELFF. The whole variable domain, remainder taken from reference TRBV5-1 and TRBJ2-2, is KAGVTQTPRYLIKTRGQQVTLSCSPISGHRSVSWYQQTPGQGLQFLFEYFSETQRNKGNFPGRFSGRQFSNSRSEMNVSTLELGDSALYLCASSFRGAPDTGELFFGEGSRLTVL.

The rearrangement joins TRBV9 to TRBJ2-1, with D possibly matching TRBD2 (7 bases). This CDR3 spans 17 amino acids. Trimming removed 0 bases at V and 7 bases at J, with 20 bases between. Germline loops: CDR1 SGDLS, CDR2 YYNGEE. CDR3 nucleotides: TGTGCCAGCAGCGTAGATCCGGGGGGCCCAAAAGGGAATGAGCAGTTCTTC. This encodes CASSVDPGGPKGNEQFF.

The chain is built from TRBV5-4 and TRBJ2-1; TRBD2 is a possible D gene (6 bases). The CDR3 loop spans 16 amino acids. V was pared by 5 bases and J by 1 base, with 16 bases between. CDR1 and CDR2 (germline): SGHNT, YYREEE (reference sequence). The CDR3 loop reads CASSFIGGWSYNEQFF. The CDR3 DNA sequence: TGTGCCAGCAGTTTCATTGGGGGGTGGTCCTACAATGAGCAGTTCTTC. The full variable domain, rest sourced from reference TRBV5-4 and TRBJ2-1, is ETGVTQSPTHLIKTRGQQVTLRCSSQSGHNTVSWYQQALGQGPQFIFQYYREEENGRGNFPPRFSGLQFPNYSSELNVNALELDDSALYLCASSFIGGWSYNEQFFGPGTRLTVL.

There are a few counts of this clone. DNA of the CDR3: TGTGCCAGCAGCTTCAGGACTAGCGGGAGGGCTGGTGAGCAGTTCTTC. This gives the protein CASSFRTSGRAGEQFF. The chain carries TRBV7-8 and TRBJ2-1; 15 nucleotides agree with TRBD2. CDR1 SGHVS and CDR2 FQNEAQ come from the germline V gene. This CDR3 contains 16 residues. V lost 3 bases and J lost 9; bases outside the gene matches: 6.

The V and J genes are TRBV19 and TRBJ2-1; 7 positions agree with TRBD1. CDR1 and CDR2 (germline): LNHDA, SQIVND (reference sequence). The V gene end was trimmed by 6 bases and the J gene end by 8 bases; junction bases not matched to a gene: 10. This CDR3 has 14 residues. Written as DNA, the CDR3 is TGTGCCAGTAGCAGACAGGGTTCTCGGGATGAGCAGTTCTTC. Its translation: CASSRQGSRDEQFF. Variable domain in full (rest from reference TRBV19 and TRBJ2-1): DGGITQSPKYLFRKEGQNVTLSCEQNLNHDAMYWYRQDPGQGLRLIYYSQIVNDFQKGDIAEGYSVSREKKESFPLTVTSAQKNPTAFYLCASSRQGSRDEQFFGPGTRLTVL.

This clone occurred once. The chain has TRBV2 and TRBJ2-3, with TRBD2 matching over 10 bases. In germline, CDR1 is SNHLY, CDR2 FYNNEI. The trim removed 3 bases at V and 1 base at J, leaving 1 base unmatched. The CDR3 covers 15 residues. In nucleotides, the CDR3 is TGTGCCAGCAGTGAGGGACTAGCGCGCACAGATACGCAGTATTTT. It is translated as CASSEGLARTDTQYF.

Details on this clone: An end of the junction does not agree with germline; a read error may underlie this. The chain employs TRBV5-5 and TRBJ1-2; 8 bases fit TRBD1. CDR3 length: 11 residues. In germline, CDR1 is SGHKS, CDR2 YYEKEE (reference sequence). This chain's CDR3 is CVSSVDRVYTF. CDR3 nucleotides: TGTGTCAGCAGCGTGGACAGGGTATACACCTTC. Complete variable domain (other parts from reference TRBV5-5 and TRBJ1-2): DAGVTQSPTHLIKTRGQQVTLRCSPISGHKSVSWYQQVLGQGPQFIFQYYEKEERGRGNFPDRFSARQFPNYSSELNVNALLLGDSALYLCVSSVDRVYTFGSGTRLTVV.

The gene calls are TRBV7-2 and TRBJ2-6; 7 bases are shared with TRBD1. CDR3 length equals 18 residues. Losses at the gene ends were 2 bases for V and 4 bases for J; bases not matched to a gene: 11. Germline CDR1 SGHTA, CDR2 FQGNSA. The CDR3 loop is CASSLSNLRGIGANVLTF. The CDR3 DNA follows: TGTGCCAGCAGCTTATCAAACCTCAGGGGGATCGGGGCCAACGTCCTGACTTTC.

At least ten counts were recorded for this clone. CDR3 DNA sequence: TGTGCCACCCTTCGGCGGGGGACAGGGGGCGCCTCCTACGAGCAGTACTTC. Its protein is CATLRRGTGGASYEQYF. The V gene is TRBV24-1, the J gene TRBJ2-7, with 12 bases fitting TRBD1. The trim removed 9 bases at V and 0 bases at J, leaving 11 bases unmatched. The germline V gene encodes CDR1 KGHDR and CDR2 SFDVKD. The CDR3 consists of 17 residues.

V is TRBV5-4 and J is TRBJ2-4; 9 bases are shared with TRBD1. Germline V gives CDR1 SGHNT, CDR2 YYREEE (reference sequence). The CDR3 is 14 amino acids. The trim removed 3 bases at V and 5 bases at J, leaving 3 bases unmatched. CDR3 DNA: TGTGCCAGCAGCTCGGGACAGGGCCAAAACATTCAGTACTTC. This encodes CASSSGQGQNIQYF.

V is TRBV28 and J is TRBJ1-3, with 9 bases aligning to TRBD1. V trimming: 8 bases; J trimming: 0 bases; junction bases outside the gene matches: 2. This CDR3 has 14 amino acids. The germline gives CDR1 MDHEN, CDR2 SYDVKM. The CDR3 sequence: CASGDRASGNTIYF. CDR3 DNA: TGTGCCAGCGGGGACAGGGCCTCTGGAAACACCATATATTTT.

This rearrangement joins TRBV4-3 to TRBJ2-3; D is perhaps TRBD1 (6 bases). Germline V CDR1 and CDR2: LGHNA, YSLEER. CDR3 length equals 16 residues. The V end lost 1 base, the J end lost 4 bases, and 15 bases lay between the germline ends. The CDR3 region is CASSQGLTGNADTQYF. The CDR3 nucleotides read TGCGCCAGCAGCCAAGGTCTTACAGGGAACGCAGATACGCAGTATTTT.

The J gene is TRBJ2-6, the V gene TRBV11-3; a weak D match, TRBD1 (6 bases). CDR1 and CDR2 from the germline V gene are SGHNT and YENEEA. Trimming took 1 base from V and 0 from J, leaving 13 bases between them. The CDR3 totals 18 residues. The CDR3 protein is CASSLGAGDPSGANVLTF. Written as DNA, the CDR3 is TGTGCCAGCAGCTTAGGTGCAGGGGATCCCTCTGGGGCCAACGTCCTGACTTTC.

The chain recombines TRBV19 with TRBJ1-2, with a tentative D call TRBD1 (6 bases). Germline V gene data show CDR1 as LNHDA and CDR2 as SQIVND (reference sequence). Trimming removed 3 bases from V and 7 bases from J, with 15 bases in between. The length of the CDR3 is 14 residues. The CDR3 protein is CASSITGPPRGYTF. The CDR3 DNA is TGTGCCAGTAGTATTACAGGGCCTCCGCGTGGCTACACCTTC.

The chain employs TRBV2 and TRBJ2-1; no firm D call. The V end lost 5 bases, the J end lost 0 bases, and 11 bases lay between the germline ends. This CDR3 region has 15 residues. Germline-derived CDR1 and CDR2 are SNHLY and FYNNEI. The CDR3 loop reads CASSSDWSSYNEQFF. DNA for the CDR3: TGTGCCAGCAGTTCCGACTGGAGCTCCTACAATGAGCAGTTCTTC.

The chain uses TRBV28 and TRBJ1-5; D may be TRBD1 (6 bases). V lost 1 base, J lost 0 bases, and 10 bases lay in between. The CDR3 is 16 residues long. Germline CDR1 is MDHEN and CDR2 is SYDVKM. CDR3 region: CASSLSRGYSNQPQHF. The CDR3 region has the DNA TGTGCCAGCAGTTTATCCAGGGGTTATAGCAATCAGCCCCAGCATTTT.

The chain recombines TRBV9 with TRBJ1-2; TRBD1 agrees at 7 bases. Germline lookup yields CDR1 SGDLS and CDR2 YYNGEE. CDR3 length equals 16 residues. With 0 bases clipped from V and 6 bases from J, the junction kept 11 bases outside the gene matches. CDR3 bases: TGTGCCAGCAGCGTAGGAATAATAGGGGACAGTGATGGCTACACCTTC. Translation gives CASSVGIIGDSDGYTF.

This chain connects TRBV19 to TRBJ2-1; 13 positions match TRBD2. CDR1 and CDR2 from the germline V gene are LNHDA and SQIVND (reference sequence). This CDR3 spans 15 amino acids. Losses at the gene ends were 3 bases for V and 4 bases for J; bases not matched to a gene: 0. CDR3 loop: CASSMTSGRYNEQFF. CDR3 sequence (DNA): TGTGCCAGTAGTATGACTAGCGGGAGGTACAATGAGCAGTTCTTC.

This chain links TRBV7-9 with TRBJ1-1, with 10 nucleotides matching TRBD1. This CDR3 region has 15 residues. Germline lookup yields CDR1 SEHNR and CDR2 FQNEAQ (reference sequence). J was trimmed by 6 bases and V by 11 bases; bases with no gene match: 15. This chain's CDR3 is CAGREGQGEFAEAFF. The CDR3 nucleotides read TGTGCCGGACGAGAAGGACAGGGGGAGTTTGCTGAAGCTTTCTTT.

This rearrangement joins TRBV10-2 to TRBJ1-1, with 10 bases lining up with TRBD1. After removal of 4 bases from V and 4 bases from J, the junction contained 3 bases not matched to a gene. The germline V gene encodes CDR1 WSHSY and CDR2 SAAADI. The CDR3 is made up of 14 amino acids. The chain's CDR3 is CASSAGTGATEAFF. CDR3 bases: TGCGCCAGCAGTGCCGGGACAGGGGCCACTGAAGCTTTCTTT.

The chain is built from TRBV6-5 and TRBJ2-7, with D perhaps TRBD2 (7 bases). The V end was cut by 4 bases, the J end by 4 bases, with 17 bases between. This CDR3 is 15 amino acids long. Germline V gene lookup returns CDR1 MNHEY and CDR2 SVGAGI. CDR3 DNA: TGTGCCAGCAGTTCACCGAGGGAGGGGGTGTACGAGCAGTACTTC. Translation: CASSSPREGVYEQYF.

The chain carries TRBV5-4 and TRBJ1-2, with 8 positions matching TRBD1. The germline V gene has CDR1 SGHNT and CDR2 YYREEE (reference sequence). CDR3 length: 16 amino acids. V gave up 4 bases and J gave up 4 bases; unmatched junction bases: 12. The CDR3 DNA follows: TGTGCCAGCAGCGCCGTGGACAGGGCCGCCCCCTATGGCTACACCTTC. Protein product: CASSAVDRAAPYGYTF.

The J gene is TRBJ2-3, the V gene TRBV29-1; D is ambiguous. Per the germline V gene, CDR1 is SQVTM and CDR2 is ANQGSEA. V lost 2 bases and J lost 0, with 3 bases in between. The CDR3 has 12 amino acids. The CDR3 DNA follows: TGCAGCGTTGAACTTAGCACAGATACGCAGTATTTT. Protein sequence: CSVELSTDTQYF.

This clone was seen only a few times. The chain links TRBV10-2 to TRBJ1-4; D ambiguous. This CDR3 region has 15 residues. Trimming cost V 0 bases and J 7 bases, with 12 bases left between them. Germline loops: CDR1 WSHSY, CDR2 SAAADI. The CDR3 loop reads CASSESGTSIEKLFF. In nucleotides, the CDR3 is TGCGCCAGCAGTGAGTCGGGCACCTCTATTGAAAAACTGTTTTTT.

V and J are TRBV9 and TRBJ2-3; a weak D match, TRBD2 (6 bases). V was pared by 0 bases and J by 1 base, with 9 bases between. The CDR3 contains 15 residues. CDR1 and CDR2 from the germline V gene are SGDLS and YYNGEE. CDR3 bases: TGTGCCAGCAGCGTAGGCGGGGCCGGCACAGATACGCAGTATTTT. Protein product: CASSVGGAGTDTQYF.